A single sample is the source of the 18 T cell receptor beta chains below, sequenced in a study of shared clonotypes between healthy human individuals. Sequencing was performed with immunoSEQ multiplex PCR; in TCRdb, only in-frame clones are kept and a portion is missing. The sample records some 350,000 clones, around 67% being singletons. Sequenced: memory CD4+ T cells sorted from blood. Specified subset: CD45RA-negative fraction. The receptors shown here come from a man aged 25 to 40 in good health.

This clone was counted between two and nine times. V usage is TRBV18 and J usage is TRBJ2-3; D uncertain. The CDR3 is made up of 13 amino acids. The V gene lost 0 bases and the J gene lost 1 base, with 2 bases spanning the gap. Germline values: CDR1 KGHSH, CDR2 LQKENI. Written as DNA, the CDR3 is TGTGCCAGCTCACCACCGGGCACAGATACGCAGTATTTT. Translated, it gives CASSPPGTDTQYF.

The chain combines TRBV28 with TRBJ1-4; D is possibly TRBD1 (5 bases). This CDR3 comprises 16 residues. Trimming cost V 3 bases and J 0 bases, with 11 bases left between them. Germline V lookup: CDR1 MDHEN, CDR2 SYDVKM. The CDR3 is CASSFRQIPTNEKLFF. The CDR3 DNA follows: TGTGCCAGCAGTTTCCGACAGATACCAACTAATGAAAAACTGTTTTTT.

The V and J genes are TRBV27 and TRBJ2-3, with 11 bases aligning to TRBD2. This CDR3 has 16 amino acids. The V gene's germline CDR1 is MNHEY and CDR2 SMNVEV (reference sequence). V dropped 3 bases and J dropped 2; count of bases not matched to a gene: 4. CDR3 DNA sequence: TGTGCCAGCAGTTTGGGACTAGCGGCCTACACAGATACGCAGTATTTT. Translating gives CASSLGLAAYTDTQYF.

This sequence joins TRBV6-1 and TRBJ2-1, with D unclear. With 2 bases removed from V and 3 bases from J, the gap between germline ends came to 14 bases. The CDR3 is 16 amino acids. Germline V gene lookup returns CDR1 MNHNS and CDR2 SASEGT. In DNA form, the CDR3 reads TGTGCCAGCAGTGAAACGGCAGCCAACCGCTACAATGAGCAGTTCTTC. The encoded protein is CASSETAANRYNEQFF.

The rearrangement joins TRBV7-9 to TRBJ2-5; 9 positions agree with TRBD1. V gave up 5 bases and J gave up 5 bases; unmatched junction bases: 18. Germline V CDR1 and CDR2: SEHNR, FQNEAQ (reference sequence). The CDR3 runs 18 residues. The CDR3 protein is CASSHTPRDRAQSETQYF. The DNA of the CDR3 is TGTGCCAGCAGCCATACCCCCCGGGACAGGGCTCAGTCCGAGACCCAGTACTTC.

Only a few counts were recorded for this clone. The V gene is TRBV7-9, the J gene TRBJ2-2; no clear D. The V end was cut by 4 bases, the J end by 0 bases, with 9 bases between. Germline V gives CDR1 SEHNR, CDR2 FQNEAQ (reference sequence). CDR3 size: 15 residues. The CDR3 region has the DNA TGTGCCAGCAGCTCCCGCAGCGCGAACACCGGGGAGCTGTTTTTT. Its translation is CASSSRSANTGELFF. The complete variable domain, with remaining parts taken from reference TRBV7-9 and TRBJ2-2, reads DTGVSQNPRHKITKRGQNVTFRCDPISEHNRLYWYRQTLGQGPEFLTYFQNEAQLEKSRLLSDRFSAERPKGSFSTLEIQRTEQGDSAMYLCASSSRSANTGELFFGEGSRLTVL.

This clone was seen at least ten times. The chain carries TRBV7-9 and TRBJ2-3, with 14 nucleotides matching TRBD2. The CDR3 is 16 amino acids. The germline gives CDR1 SEHNR, CDR2 FQNEAQ (reference sequence). Trimming took 5 bases from V and 0 from J; bases not matched to a gene: 1. In nucleotides, the CDR3 is TGTGCCAGCAGCCGACTAGCGGGAGGGAGCACAGATACGCAGTATTTT. As protein: CASSRLAGGSTDTQYF.

V usage is TRBV4-1 and J usage is TRBJ1-1; 10 nucleotides agree with TRBD1. The CDR3 consists of 17 residues. Losses at the gene ends were 0 bases for V and 7 bases for J; bases not matched to a gene: 11. From germline, CDR1 is MGHRA and CDR2 YSYEKL. The CDR3 region is CASSQDKKAGQGFEAFF. In DNA form, the CDR3 reads TGCGCCAGCAGCCAAGATAAAAAAGCGGGACAGGGGTTTGAAGCTTTCTTT.

The V call is TRBV6-5, the J call TRBJ1-1; D remains unclear. V dropped 0 bases and J dropped 1 base, with 6 bases sitting between them. Germline CDR1 is MNHEY and CDR2 is SVGAGI. The CDR3 is 14 residues long. The CDR3 is CASSYSEANTEAFF. As DNA, the CDR3 is TGTGCCAGCAGTTACTCGGAGGCGAACACTGAAGCTTTCTTT.

The CDR3 sequence: CASRKRERGHYEQYF. In nucleotides, the CDR3 is TGTGCCAGCAGAAAGCGGGAGAGAGGGCATTACGAGCAGTACTTC. The chain combines TRBV6-1 with TRBJ2-7; 8 bases align to TRBD2. V trimming: 6 bases; J trimming: 4 bases; junction bases outside the gene matches: 11. Germline-derived CDR1 and CDR2 are MNHNS and SASEGT. The CDR3 is 15 residues long.

The chain combines TRBV9 with TRBJ1-4; TRBD1 matches at 7 bases. CDR1 is SGDLS and CDR2 is YYNGEE in the germline V gene. The CDR3 extends over 14 amino acids. Trimming took 2 bases from V and 8 from J; bases not matched to a gene: 6. The chain's CDR3 is CASSVGTDREKLFF. CDR3 in DNA: TGTGCCAGCAGCGTCGGGACAGATCGGGAAAAACTGTTTTTT.

Worth noting for this clone: The identical CDR3 is also encoded by other nucleotide sequences in the sample. CDR3 sequence: CASSGQNYEQYF. DNA of the CDR3: TGTGCCAGCAGTGGGCAGAACTACGAGCAGTACTTC. The rearrangement uses TRBV2 and TRBJ2-7; D remains ambiguous. The V end lost 4 bases, the J end lost 3 bases, and 7 bases lay between the germline ends. There are 12 residues in the CDR3. Germline V CDR1 and CDR2: SNHLY, FYNNEI.

The V gene is TRBV7-8, the J gene TRBJ2-7; 8 bases are a match to TRBD2. Germline CDR1 is SGHVS and CDR2 is FQNEAQ. The junction had 7 bases not matched to a gene; V was cut back by 1 base and J by 5 bases. The CDR3 has 15 amino acids. The CDR3 spells CASSLVPGGPHEQYF. The CDR3 region has the DNA TGTGCCAGCAGCTTAGTCCCGGGAGGGCCCCACGAGCAGTACTTC.

The rearrangement links TRBV27 to TRBJ2-7; D is perhaps TRBD1 (6 bases). The CDR3 loop spans 15 amino acids. Germline loops: CDR1 MNHEY, CDR2 SMNVEV (reference sequence). V was trimmed by 2 bases and J by 4 bases, leaving 15 bases between them. The CDR3 loop reads CASSLHRETLYEQYF. As DNA, the CDR3 is TGTGCCAGCAGTTTACACAGGGAGACTTTATACGAGCAGTACTTC.

The chain has TRBV5-4 and TRBJ2-7; a weak D match, TRBD2 (6 bases). Germline V gene lookup returns CDR1 SGHNT and CDR2 YYREEE (reference sequence). Trimming took 0 bases from V and 3 from J, leaving 16 bases between them. The CDR3 covers 16 residues. The DNA for the CDR3 is TGTGCCAGCAGCTTGGAAGGGACTCGTGGATACTACGAGCAGTACTTC. Protein sequence: CASSLEGTRGYYEQYF.

The chain carries TRBV5-1 and TRBJ2-1; 11 positions agree with TRBD1. CDR1 and CDR2 (germline): SGHRS, YFSETQ. Trimming removed 4 bases from V and 7 bases from J; junction bases left unmatched: 7. The CDR3 is made up of 15 amino acids. CDR3 DNA: TGCGCCAGCAGCCAGGACAGGGGGCGTCTAAATGAGCAGTTCTTC. Protein: CASSQDRGRLNEQFF.

The rearrangement joins TRBV18 to TRBJ2-2; 9 nucleotides agree with TRBD1. Losses at the gene ends were 1 base for V and 3 bases for J; bases not matched to a gene: 15. Germline CDR1 and CDR2: KGHSH and LQKENI. The CDR3 totals 20 residues. CDR3 sequence reads: CASSPLEITGGVLHTGELFF. The CDR3 bases are TGTGCCAGCTCACCACTGGAAATAACAGGGGGCGTCTTGCACACCGGGGAGCTGTTTTTT. Combining the CDR3 with reference TRBV18 and TRBJ2-2 gives the whole variable domain NAGVMQNPRHLVRRRGQEARLRCSPMKGHSHVYWYRQLPEEGLKFMVYLQKENIIDESGMPKERFSAEFPKEGPSILRIQQVVRGDSAAYFCASSPLEITGGVLHTGELFFGEGSRLTVL.

V is TRBV11-2 and J is TRBJ2-5, with TRBD2 matching over 15 bases. V lost 4 bases to trimming and J lost 5 bases; unmatched junction nucleotides: 8. Germline V gives CDR1 SGHAT, CDR2 FQNNGV. The CDR3 runs 17 residues. The CDR3 region has the DNA TGTGCCAGCAGCTCGGGACTAGCGGGAGGTATACAGGAGACCCAGTACTTC. Translation gives CASSSGLAGGIQETQYF.